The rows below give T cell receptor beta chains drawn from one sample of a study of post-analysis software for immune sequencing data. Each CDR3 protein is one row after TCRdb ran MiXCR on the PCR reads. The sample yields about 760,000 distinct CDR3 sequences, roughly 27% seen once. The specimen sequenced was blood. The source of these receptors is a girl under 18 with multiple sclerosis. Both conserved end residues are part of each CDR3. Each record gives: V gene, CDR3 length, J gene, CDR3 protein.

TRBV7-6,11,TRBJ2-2,CASRRAGELFF
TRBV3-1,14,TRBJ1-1,CASSQFTGNTEAFF
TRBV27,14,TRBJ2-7,CAGSYQQGLYEQYF
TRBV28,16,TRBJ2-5,CASRTLRQGWTETQYF
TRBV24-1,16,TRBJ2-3,CATSEGSGALTDTQYF
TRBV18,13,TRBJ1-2,CASSPLDSYGYTF
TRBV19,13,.,CASRSGIVDEQYF
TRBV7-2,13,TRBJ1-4,CATRRGSEEKLFF
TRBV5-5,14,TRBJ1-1,CASSREPMSTEAFF
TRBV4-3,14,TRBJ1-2,CASSRAGFSYGYTF
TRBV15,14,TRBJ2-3,CATSVGFYTDTQYF
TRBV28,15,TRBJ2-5,CASSVPTAGLEAQYF
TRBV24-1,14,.,CATSGRTGVGEQYF
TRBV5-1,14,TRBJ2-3,CASSLTGARDTQYF
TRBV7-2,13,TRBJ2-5,CASSWGGEKTQYF
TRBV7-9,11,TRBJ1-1,CASSHPTEAFF
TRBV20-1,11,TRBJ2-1,CSPLEENEQFF
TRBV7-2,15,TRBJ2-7,CASSPRDRGVYEQYF
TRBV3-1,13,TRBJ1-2,CASSQQDRVGYTF
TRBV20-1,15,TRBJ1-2,CSARPFTGQTYGYTF
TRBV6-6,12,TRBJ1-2,CASSSTVVGYTF
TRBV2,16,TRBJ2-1,CASSKDGSMSYNEQFF
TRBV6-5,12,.,CASTKGWGEQYF
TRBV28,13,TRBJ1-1,CASSLLANTEAFF
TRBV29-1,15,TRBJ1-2,CSVTSPGQGVYGYTF
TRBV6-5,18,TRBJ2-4,CASSYSRPGALDKSIQYF
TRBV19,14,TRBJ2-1,CASSIPGGGNEQFF
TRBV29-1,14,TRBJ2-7,CSVGRTGRSYEQYF
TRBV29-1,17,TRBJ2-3,CSVDQASGSASTDTQYF
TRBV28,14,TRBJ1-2,CASSSGQGLLGYTF
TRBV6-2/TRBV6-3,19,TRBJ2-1,CASNEPSGRQARAYNEQFF
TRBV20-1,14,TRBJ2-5,CSAGRSGSLETQYF
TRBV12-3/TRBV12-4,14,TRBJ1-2,CASSIPGNYYGYTF
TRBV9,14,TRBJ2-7,CASSVGDRGYEQYF
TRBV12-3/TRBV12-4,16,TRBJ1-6,CASSFPTGQGYSPLHF
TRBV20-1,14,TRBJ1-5,CSARDRVWNQPQHF
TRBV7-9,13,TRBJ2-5,CASSRDRRETQYF
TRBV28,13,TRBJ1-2,CASGTSGGYGYTF
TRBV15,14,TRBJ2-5,CATSRDPESETQYF
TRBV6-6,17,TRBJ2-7,CASSYPGGGTYPYEQYF
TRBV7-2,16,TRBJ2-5,CASSLLAGGLQETQYF
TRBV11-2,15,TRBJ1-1,CASSPRGTLNTEAFF
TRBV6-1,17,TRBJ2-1,CASRGGLAGSYYNEQFF
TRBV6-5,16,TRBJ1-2,CASSYSRTGGNYGYTF
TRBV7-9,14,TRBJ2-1,CASSFSQGTNEQFF